The clone carrying this TCR beta chain has ten or more counts. Its antigen is currently unknown. TCRdb re-derived calls from the 5' RACE reads in MiXCR, one entry per CDR3 protein. The profile shows over 600,000 distinct CDR3 sequences, approximately 21% of them singletons. This entry is derived from a study of identical twins. Study findings and constraints: Twins showed weaker excess sharing in their beta out-of-frame sequences.

CDR1 is SGHTS, CDR2 YDEGEE, per germline. The V end was cut by 4 bases, the J end by 0 bases, with 15 bases between. The CDR3 consists of 16 residues. This same sample was also part of a study on T cells expressing NK-cell markers.

The origin of this receptor is a woman aged 18-29 years in good health. J is TRBJ2-3 and V is TRBV5-8, with D possibly TRBD1 on 7 matching bases. The sequencing sample was made of PBMCs. This CDR3 is CASSPRRDSSTDTQYF. Written as DNA, the CDR3 is TGTGCCAGCAGCCCGAGGCGGGACAGTAGCACAGATACGCAGTATTTT. The variable domain in full, completed from reference TRBV5-8 and TRBJ2-3, reads EAGVTQSPTHLIKTRGQQATLRCSPISGHTSVYWYQQALGLGLQFLLWYDEGEERNRGNFPPRFSGRQFPNYSSELNVNALELEDSALYLCASSPRRDSSTDTQYFGPGTRLTVL.